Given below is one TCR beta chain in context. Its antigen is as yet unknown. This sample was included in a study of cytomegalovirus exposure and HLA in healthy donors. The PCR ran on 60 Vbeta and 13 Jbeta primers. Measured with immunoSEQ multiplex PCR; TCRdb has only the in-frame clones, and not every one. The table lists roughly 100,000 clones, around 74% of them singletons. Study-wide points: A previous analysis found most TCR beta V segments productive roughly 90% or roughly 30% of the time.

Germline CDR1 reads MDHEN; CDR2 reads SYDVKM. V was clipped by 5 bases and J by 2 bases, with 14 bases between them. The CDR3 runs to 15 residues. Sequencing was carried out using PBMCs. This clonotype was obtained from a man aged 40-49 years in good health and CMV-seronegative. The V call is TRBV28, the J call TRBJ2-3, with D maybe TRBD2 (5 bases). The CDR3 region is CASSTPLGDTDTQYF. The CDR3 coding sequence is TGTGCCAGCAGTACCCCACTCGGGGACACAGATACGCAGTATTTT.